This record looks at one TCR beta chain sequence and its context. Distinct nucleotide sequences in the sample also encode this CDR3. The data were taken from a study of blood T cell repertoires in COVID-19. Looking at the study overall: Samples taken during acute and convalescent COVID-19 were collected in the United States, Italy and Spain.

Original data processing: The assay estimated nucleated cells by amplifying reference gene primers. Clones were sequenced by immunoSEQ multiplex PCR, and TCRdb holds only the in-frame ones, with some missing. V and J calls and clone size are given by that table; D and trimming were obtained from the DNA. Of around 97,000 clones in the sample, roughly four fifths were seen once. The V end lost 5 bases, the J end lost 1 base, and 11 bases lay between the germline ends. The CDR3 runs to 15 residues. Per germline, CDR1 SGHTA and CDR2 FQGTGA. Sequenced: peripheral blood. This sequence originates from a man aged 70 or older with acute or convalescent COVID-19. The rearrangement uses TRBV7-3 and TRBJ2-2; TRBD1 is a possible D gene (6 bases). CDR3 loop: CASSDGQMNTGELFF. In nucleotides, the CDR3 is TGTGCCAGCAGCGACGGACAGATGAACACCGGGGAGCTGTTTTTT.